This is a list of T cell receptor beta chains from one sample in a study of T cell changes during pregnancy in multiple sclerosis. Libraries were prepared by immunoSEQ multiplex PCR; TCRdb keeps only in-frame clonotypes and omits some of them. In the table there are about 52,000 clones, around nine tenths of which are singletons. The source was CD4+ T cells from peripheral blood mononuclear cells, collected before pregnancy. These receptors came from a female donor with multiple sclerosis, enrolled in a pregnancy study. The CDR3 runs from the conserved cysteine through the conserved F or W. The D gene is left open where the match is weak. Not all rows give a size; the values are once, few, many and, for expanded clones, a class.

D gene	CDR3 length	clone size	V gene	J gene	CDR3 protein	CDR3 DNA
NA	12	NA	TRBV27	TRBJ1-5	CAYTDSNQPQHF	TGTGCCTACACAGATAGCAATCAGCCCCAGCATTTT
TRBD1	18	once	TRBV5-6	TRBJ2-5	CASSLEFGTDQYQETQYF	TGTGCCAGCAGCTTGGAATTCGGGACAGATCAATACCAAGAGACCCAGTACTTC
NA	14	NA	TRBV5-1	TRBJ2-1	CASGLDRHYNEQFF	TGCGCCAGCGGATTGGACAGACACTACAATGAGCAGTTCTTC
NA	18	NA	TRBV11-2	TRBJ2-1	CASSLTRRADKSYNEQFF	TGTGCCAGCAGCCTAACTCGGCGGGCAGATAAGTCCTACAATGAGCAGTTCTTC
TRBD2	16	NA	TRBV28	TRBJ2-1	CASSWERASGYNEQFF	TGTGCCAGCAGTTGGGAAAGGGCTAGCGGCTACAATGAGCAGTTCTTC
TRBD2	15	NA	TRBV2	TRBJ2-7	CASNYAASGVDEQYF	TGTGCCAGCAATTATGCCGCTAGCGGGGTAGACGAGCAGTACTTC
TRBD1	13	once	TRBV5-6	TRBJ1-2	CASSSPDREGYTF	TGTGCCAGCAGCTCCCCGGACAGGGAAGGCTACACCTTC
NA	13	NA	TRBV19	TRBJ2-7	CASSALGTYEQYF	TGTGCCAGTAGTGCCCTAGGCACCTACGAGCAGTACTTC
NA	15	NA	TRBV4-3	TRBJ1-1	CASSQDTRGNTEAFF	TGCGCCAGCAGCCAAGATACCCGAGGGAACACTGAAGCTTTCTTT
TRBD2	17	NA	TRBV4-1	TRBJ2-5	CASSHPGGGPRQETQYF	TGCGCCAGCAGCCATCCTGGGGGAGGGCCGAGGCAAGAGACCCAGTACTTC
TRBD1	13	NA	TRBV29-1	TRBJ1-6	CSVGQGNNSPLHF	TGCAGCGTTGGACAGGGGAATAATTCACCCCTCCACTTT
TRBD2	16	NA	TRBV7-8	TRBJ2-7	CASSSFRAGGVYEQYF	TGTGCCAGCAGCTCCTTCCGGGCGGGAGGGGTCTACGAGCAGTACTTC
TRBD1	15	NA	TRBV27	TRBJ1-5	CASSSYRDRNQPQHF	TGTGCCAGCAGTTCATACCGGGACAGAAATCAGCCCCAGCATTTT
NA	14	NA	TRBV6-5	TRBJ2-2	CASRRTTNTGELFF	TGTGCCAGCCGTCGGACTACCAACACCGGGGAGCTGTTTTTT
TRBD2	12	NA	TRBV2	TRBJ2-1	CASSVSGSRQFF	TGTGCCAGCAGTGTCAGCGGGAGCAGGCAGTTCTTC
TRBD2	15	NA	TRBV10-3	TRBJ2-7	CAIRKGLAGAYEQYF	TGTGCCATCAGGAAAGGACTAGCGGGAGCCTACGAGCAGTACTTC
NA	14	NA	TRBV29-1	TRBJ2-7	CSVCKQGPVCEQYF	TGCAGCGTTTGTAAACAGGGACCCGTCTGCGAGCAGTACTTC
NA	15	NA	TRBV6-1	TRBJ2-7	CASSEGRGISYEQYF	TGTGCCAGCAGTGAAGGGCGGGGTATCTCCTACGAGCAGTACTTC
NA	14	NA	TRBV27	TRBJ1-5	CASSPLSSNQPQHF	TGTGCCAGCAGTCCCCTAAGTTCAAATCAGCCCCAGCATTTT
NA	14	NA	TRBV27	TRBJ2-7	CASSFGDNHYEQYF	TGTGCCAGCAGTTTCGGGGACAACCACTACGAGCAGTACTTC
NA	14	NA	TRBV9	TRBJ2-7	CASSVAVGAYEQYF	TGTGCCAGCAGCGTAGCTGTGGGGGCGTACGAGCAGTACTTC
TRBD1	18	once	TRBV27	TRBJ1-1	CASSLRGRDRDMNTEAFF	TGTGCCAGCAGTCTCAGGGGGAGGGACAGGGACATGAACACTGAAGCTTTCTTT
NA	15	few	TRBV18	TRBJ1-3	CASSPQANSGNTIYF	TGTGCCAGCTCACCACAAGCCAACTCTGGAAACACCATATATTTT
NA	17	once	TRBV6-1	TRBJ1-2	CASSELLRGPSVKGYTF	TGTGCCAGCAGTGAATTATTGCGGGGGCCCAGTGTGAAAGGCTACACCTTC
TRBD1	13	few	TRBV2	TRBJ2-7	CASKTGTVLEQYF	TGTGCCAGCAAAACCGGGACAGTTCTCGAGCAGTACTTC
TRBD1	16	NA	TRBV5-8	TRBJ2-2	CASSSYRGPNTGELFF	TGTGCCAGCAGCTCATACAGGGGGCCCAACACCGGGGAGCTGTTTTTT
TRBD2	18	NA	TRBV30	TRBJ2-1	CAWWGIGASGFSYNEQFF	TGTGCCTGGTGGGGGATCGGGGCTAGCGGGTTCTCCTACAATGAGCAGTTCTTC
TRBD2	20	NA	TRBV13	TRBJ2-4	CASSYGPGLAGVKAKNIQYF	TGTGCCAGCAGCTACGGACCGGGACTAGCGGGAGTTAAAGCCAAAAACATTCAGTACTTC